These 17 T cell receptor beta chains share one sample of origin, sequenced in a study of blood T cell repertoires in COVID-19 (dated by TCRdb to the early 2020s). Library preparation was by the immunoSEQ multiplex PCR assay. The source is immuneACCESS, and TCRdb retained only in-frame sequences with V and J called. Part of the clones is not carried over; for the studies checked, unresolved V genes explain less than half of this, and the remainder is unexplained. In this sample the table shows roughly 170,000 clones, around 83% of which occur a single time. The top ten hold about 3.5% of the sample. Material for sequencing was PBMCs or T cells enriched from blood (not recorded which). The receptor source for this set is a woman aged 50 to 65 in a cohort exposed to, infected with or recovered from COVID-19 (not recorded which).

This chain connects TRBV5-1 to TRBJ2-3; 8 bases are shared with TRBD1. The CDR3 runs to 14 residues. The V gene's germline CDR1 is SGHRS and CDR2 YFSETQ. The V gene end was trimmed by 2 bases and the J gene end by 6 bases; junction bases not matched to a gene: 5. Here the CDR3 reads CASSFGQGRDTQYF. The CDR3 DNA is TGCGCCAGCAGCTTCGGACAGGGACGGGATACGCAGTATTTT.

This chain connects TRBV19 to TRBJ1-4, with 8 nucleotides matching TRBD1. In germline, CDR1 is LNHDA, CDR2 SQIVND (reference sequence). The CDR3 runs to 13 residues. Trimming at V came to 6 bases and at J to 8 bases, leaving 5 bases not matched to a gene. The CDR3 here is CASRAGGDEKLFF. DNA for the CDR3: TGTGCCAGTAGGGCAGGGGGCGACGAAAAACTGTTTTTT.

The V and J genes are TRBV25-1 and TRBJ2-2, with a tentative D call TRBD1 (6 bases). Trimming shortened V by 7 bases and J by 0 bases, and 15 bases separated the two germline ends. CDR3 length: 16 amino acids. Germline assignment: CDR1 MGHDK and CDR2 SYGVNS. The DNA of the CDR3 is TGTGCCAGCAAGGACAGACAATTATCGAACACCGGGGAGCTGTTTTTT. Residues: CASKDRQLSNTGELFF. Together with reference TRBV25-1 and TRBJ2-2, the CDR3 gives the full variable domain: EADIYQTPRYLVIGTGKKITLECSQTMGHDKMYWYQQDPGMELHLIHYSYGVNSTEKGDLSSESTVSRIRTEHFPLTLESARPSHTSQYLCASKDRQLSNTGELFFGEGSRLTVL.

The chain's CDR3 is CASSRTGDWVTDTQYF. CDR3 sequence (DNA): TGTGCCAGCTCCAGAACAGGGGATTGGGTCACAGATACGCAGTATTTT. The chain recombines TRBV18 with TRBJ2-3, with 7 bases that match TRBD1. The J segment lost 2 bases and the V segment lost 6 bases, leaving 11 bases of the junction unmatched. Per germline, CDR1 KGHSH and CDR2 LQKENI. This CDR3 has 16 amino acids.

This chain uses TRBV7-2 with TRBJ1-2; D remains ambiguous. V lost 5 bases to trimming and J lost 8 bases, with 12 bases between them. The CDR3 sequence is 12 residues long. CDR1 is SGHTA, CDR2 FQGNSA, per germline. CDR3 region: CASSALHGGYTF. The CDR3 DNA sequence: TGTGCCAGCAGCGCTCTTCACGGGGGCTACACCTTC. The entire variable domain, with the rest obtained from reference TRBV7-2 and TRBJ1-2, is as follows: GAGVSQSPSNKVTEKGKDVELRCDPISGHTALYWYRQSLGQGLEFLIYFQGNSAPDKSGLPSDRFSAERTGGSVSTLTIQRTQQEDSAVYLCASSALHGGYTFGSGTRLTVV.

The rearrangement links TRBV11-2 to TRBJ1-2; 9 bases fit TRBD1. CDR3 length: 15 amino acids. The V segment lost 6 bases and the J segment 7 bases; nucleotides outside the gene matches: 12. CDR1 and CDR2 (germline): SGHAT, FQNNGV. The CDR3 sequence is CASSFNPGQGFGYTF. DNA for the CDR3: TGTGCCAGCAGTTTTAATCCGGGACAGGGATTTGGCTACACCTTC.

The chain carries TRBV18 and TRBJ1-1; D gene ambiguous. V was pared by 5 bases and J by 2 bases, with 15 bases between. CDR1 is KGHSH and CDR2 is LQKENI in the germline V gene. This CDR3 comprises 15 residues. CDR3 residues: CASSIYEVPNTEAFF. CDR3 nucleotides: TGTGCCAGCTCAATTTATGAGGTCCCTAACACTGAAGCTTTCTTT.

This rearrangement joins TRBV2 to TRBJ2-7, with TRBD1 as a possible D gene (5 bases). This CDR3 comprises 19 residues. Germline V gene lookup returns CDR1 SNHLY and CDR2 FYNNEI. Deletions cut 4 bases from V and 0 bases from J, with 25 bases between. CDR3 nucleotide sequence: TGTGCCAGCAGTGGATCAACGTCCTTGGACACTATTTACTCCTACGAGCAGTACTTC. Encoded protein: CASSGSTSLDTIYSYEQYF.

DNA of the CDR3: TGTGCCAGCTCTCCGAGGGAGGTCGGCAATCAGCCCCAGCATTTT. Translation gives CASSPREVGNQPQHF. This sequence joins TRBV6-4 and TRBJ1-5; unclear D gene. Deletions cut 8 bases from V and 2 bases from J, with 16 bases between. Germline CDR1 and CDR2: MRHNA and SNTAGT. The CDR3 is made up of 15 amino acids.

CDR3 sequence reads: CASSLYRDGNTIYF. The CDR3 nucleotides read TGTGCCAGCAGCCTATACAGGGATGGAAACACCATATATTTT. This chain uses TRBV9 with TRBJ1-3; tentatively, D is TRBD1 (6 bases). Between the trimmed V and J ends, which lost 4 bases and 3 bases, there was a span of 11 bases. CDR3 length: 14 residues. The germline gives CDR1 SGDLS, CDR2 YYNGEE.

The chain links TRBV5-6 to TRBJ1-4, with D unclear. Trimming cost V 4 bases and J 4 bases, with 14 bases left between them. From germline, CDR1 is SGHDT and CDR2 YYEEEE. There are 15 residues in the CDR3. CDR3 residues: CASSARHYLNEKLFF. In DNA, the CDR3 is TGTGCCAGCAGCGCCCGACATTATCTTAATGAAAAACTGTTTTTT.

V usage is TRBV27 and J usage is TRBJ1-6; 8 nucleotides match TRBD1. Losses at the gene ends were 3 bases for V and 10 bases for J; bases not matched to a gene: 5. Germline V gene sequence: CDR1 MNHEY, CDR2 SMNVEV (reference sequence). This CDR3 comprises 14 residues. CDR3 residues: CASSLDREASPLHF. CDR3 nucleotide sequence: TGTGCCAGCAGTTTGGACAGGGAGGCCTCACCCCTCCACTTT.

This rearrangement joins TRBV19 to TRBJ1-5, with unresolved D. With 2 bases removed from V and 5 bases from J, the gap between germline ends came to 4 bases. The CDR3 consists of 12 residues. The germline V gene encodes CDR1 LNHDA and CDR2 SQIVND (reference sequence). CDR3 protein: CASSITDQPQHF. The CDR3 bases are TGTGCCAGTAGTATAACAGATCAGCCCCAGCATTTT.

The genes are TRBV28 and TRBJ2-1; TRBD1 is a possible D gene (5 bases). Trimming shortened V by 2 bases and J by 6 bases, and 11 bases separated the two germline ends. Germline values: CDR1 MDHEN, CDR2 SYDVKM. The CDR3 loop spans 14 amino acids. The CDR3 DNA follows: TGTGCCAGCAGTTTACCCGACAGTTTCAATGAGCAGTTCTTC. It is translated as CASSLPDSFNEQFF. Full variable domain (missing parts from reference TRBV28 and TRBJ2-1): DVKVTQSSRYLVKRTGEKVFLECVQDMDHENMFWYRQDPGLGLRLIYFSYDVKMKEKGDIPEGYSVSREKKERFSLILESASTNQTSMYLCASSLPDSFNEQFFGPGTRLTVL.

This sequence joins TRBV6-5 and TRBJ1-5; 9 bases are a match to TRBD1. V lost 7 bases, J lost 2 bases, and 6 bases stayed unmatched. Germline CDR1 MNHEY, CDR2 SVGAGI. This CDR3 spans 15 amino acids. The CDR3: CASKGQGLGNQPQHF. The CDR3 DNA reads TGTGCCAGCAAGGGACAGGGTTTGGGCAATCAGCCCCAGCATTTT.

Here the CDR3 reads CASSFLKWTSGKDTGELFF. In DNA, the CDR3 is TGTGCCAGCAGCTTCCTCAAGTGGACTAGCGGCAAGGACACCGGGGAGCTGTTTTTT. The V call is TRBV21-1, the J call TRBJ2-2; no DNA check was done on the table's D call, TRBD2. TRBV21-1 is a pseudogene. The CDR3 has 19 amino acids.

V is TRBV28 and J is TRBJ2-4, with a weak D call TRBD1 (6 bases). CDR1 MDHEN and CDR2 SYDVKM come from the germline V gene. CDR3 length: 19 residues. The V gene lost 2 bases and the J gene lost 0 bases, with 20 bases spanning the gap. CDR3 sequence reads: CASSLPASRGMGAKNIQYF. The DNA for the CDR3 is TGTGCCAGCAGTTTACCCGCCTCGAGGGGGATGGGAGCCAAAAACATTCAGTACTTC.